This T cell receptor beta chain was documented in a study of long-term antiretroviral therapy in people with HIV. Turning to the study itself: Initial samples were collected about a decade before the 2015 immediate-ART recommendation.

This clone was counted a single time. Its antigen is not known. Running of the v3.0 immunoSEQ assay took place at survey level. TCRdb's table, derived via immunoSEQ multiplex PCR, lists solely in-frame clones and lacks some. Among tens of thousands of clones, around 92% were seen once, and the ten largest hold less than 3.5%. Study results and limitations: Within the repertoire, clones expanded before ART were dominant at all time points. HIV repertoires spanned tighter CDR3 length ranges than controls did. Although diversity increased after ART, it remained lower than in transplant donor controls.

The input for sequencing was unsorted PBMCs, taken 7.4 years after starting antiretroviral therapy. The clonotype comes from a man aged 45-65 years with HIV.

The CDR3 DNA is TGTGCCAGCAGTCCGGGACAGGGTCCCGGGAGGGCCCAGCATTTT. Protein: CASSPGQGPGRAQHF. J is TRBJ1-5 and V is TRBV2; 9 bases map to TRBD1. Germline V gives CDR1 SNHLY, CDR2 FYNNEI. Trimming at V came to 5 bases and at J to 11 bases, leaving 13 bases not matched to a gene. CDR3 size: 15 residues.